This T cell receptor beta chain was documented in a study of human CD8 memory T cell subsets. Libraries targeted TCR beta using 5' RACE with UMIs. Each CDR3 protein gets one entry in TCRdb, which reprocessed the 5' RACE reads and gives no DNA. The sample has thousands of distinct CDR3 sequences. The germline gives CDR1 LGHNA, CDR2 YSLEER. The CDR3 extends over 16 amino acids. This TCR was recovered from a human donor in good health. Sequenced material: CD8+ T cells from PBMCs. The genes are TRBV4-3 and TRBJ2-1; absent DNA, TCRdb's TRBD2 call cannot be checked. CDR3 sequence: CASSQVLSGSDNEQFF.